This TCR beta chain was recovered during a study of CD8 T cells in ankylosing spondylitis (dated by TCRdb to about 2017). With respect to the entire study: T cell receptor beta repertoires were profiled in healthy donors and ankylosing spondylitis patients so that disease-linked TCR variants could be found. In total, the full study cohort was made up of approximately 99 healthy donors and some 26 ankylosing spondylitis patients. Peripheral blood was sampled, and synovial fluid was also collected from ankylosing spondylitis patients.

The instrument given in TCRdb is Illumina HiSeq 2500. Quantitative 5'-RACE with molecular barcodes was the method used to prepare the TCR beta libraries. The original pipeline was this. A new computational method based on a probabilistic model of VDJ rearrangement was used to identify disease-linked TCR variants. TCRdb redid the processing of the public reads, applying fastp at Q25 and MiXCR, and retained in-frame beta chains. Entries that share a CDR3 protein sequence are merged under the most common genes and DNA. The V and J calls and clone size are TCRdb's, not the authors'. For this sample there are under 150,000 distinct CDR3 sequences; 15% to 20% appear just once. The leading ten clones occupy 33% of the sample. Including the terminal cysteine and phenylalanine, the CDR3 comprises 15 residues. The retained sequence is limited to the CDR3, 45 bases, with the frame set at the first base. Compared with germline, V lacks 1 base and J lacks 8 bases; bases without a gene match: 7. The germline V gene sets CDR1 to MGHRA and CDR2 to YSYEKL.

Results and caveats for the whole study, not just this receptor: Some of the motif variants had been reported before in the synovial fluid and blood of reactive arthritis patients, a finding that suggests common disease-initiation mechanisms. The disease-linked clones were reported to be significantly enriched in matched synovial fluid samples from ankylosing spondylitis patients. A TCR beta motif of about 8 highly homologous amino acid variants appeared characteristic of blood from ankylosing spondylitis patients. The disease-linked clones showed a CD8+ phenotype and occurred at relatively low frequencies in peripheral blood.

In its sample, this clonotype was seen a few times. The antigen it recognizes is unknown. Nothing much larger sits one base from this clone, and base qualities are not available. The source material was blood, either unsorted or a sorted T cell fraction (not recorded which). This TCR derives from a male donor with ankylosing spondylitis. The V and J genes are TRBV4-1 and TRBJ1-4; 7 bases in the middle match TRBD1. The CDR3 has the sequence CASSQGAGGGEKLFF. The sequenced DNA is TGCGCCAGCAGCCAAGGGGCAGGGGGTGGCGAAAAACTGTTTTTT.